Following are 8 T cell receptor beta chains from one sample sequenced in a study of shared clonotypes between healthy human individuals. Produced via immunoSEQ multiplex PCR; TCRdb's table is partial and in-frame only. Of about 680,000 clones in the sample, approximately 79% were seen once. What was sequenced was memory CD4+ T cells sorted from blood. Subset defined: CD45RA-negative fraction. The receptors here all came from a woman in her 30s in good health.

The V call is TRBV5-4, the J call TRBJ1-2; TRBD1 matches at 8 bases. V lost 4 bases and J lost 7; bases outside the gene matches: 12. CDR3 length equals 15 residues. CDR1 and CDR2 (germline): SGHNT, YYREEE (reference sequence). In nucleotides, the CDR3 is TGTGCCAGCAGCCCCGGGACAGGAGACCTCTCTGGCTACACCTTC. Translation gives CASSPGTGDLSGYTF.

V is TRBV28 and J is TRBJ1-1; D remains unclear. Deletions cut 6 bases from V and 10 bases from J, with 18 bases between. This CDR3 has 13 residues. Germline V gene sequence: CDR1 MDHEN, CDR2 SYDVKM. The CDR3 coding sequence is TGTGCCAGCAGACAAACGCCGCGGTTGAGAGCTTTCTTT. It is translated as CASRQTPRLRAFF.

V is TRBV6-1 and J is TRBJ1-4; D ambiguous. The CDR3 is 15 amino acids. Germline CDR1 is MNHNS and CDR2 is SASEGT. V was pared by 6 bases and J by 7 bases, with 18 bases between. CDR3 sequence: CASSPVGLPVEKLFF. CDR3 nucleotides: TGTGCCAGCAGCCCAGTAGGCCTTCCGGTTGAAAAACTGTTTTTT.

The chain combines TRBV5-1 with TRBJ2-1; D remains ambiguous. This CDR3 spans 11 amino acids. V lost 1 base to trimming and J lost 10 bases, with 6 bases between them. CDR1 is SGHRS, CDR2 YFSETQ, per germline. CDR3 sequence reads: CASSLIGEQFF. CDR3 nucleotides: TGCGCCAGCAGCTTGATTGGGGAGCAGTTCTTC.

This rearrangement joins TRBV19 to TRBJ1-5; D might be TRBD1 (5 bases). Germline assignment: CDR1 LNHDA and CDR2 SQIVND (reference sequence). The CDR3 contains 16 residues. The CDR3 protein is CSSTQDGQYSNQPQHF. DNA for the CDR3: TGTTCAAGTACGCAGGACGGACAATATAGCAATCAGCCCCAGCATTTT.

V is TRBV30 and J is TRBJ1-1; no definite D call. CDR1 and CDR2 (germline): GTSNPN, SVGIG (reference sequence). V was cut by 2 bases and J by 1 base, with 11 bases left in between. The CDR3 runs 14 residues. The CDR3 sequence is CAWSLGFPNTEAFF. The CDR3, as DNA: TGTGCCTGGAGTCTCGGTTTCCCGAACACTGAAGCTTTCTTT.

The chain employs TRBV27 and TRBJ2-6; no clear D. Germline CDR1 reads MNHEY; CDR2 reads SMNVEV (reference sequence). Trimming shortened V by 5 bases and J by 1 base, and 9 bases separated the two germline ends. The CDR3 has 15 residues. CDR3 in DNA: TGTGCCAGCAGTCCCTGGGGATCTGGGGCCAACGTCCTGACTTTC. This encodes CASSPWGSGANVLTF.

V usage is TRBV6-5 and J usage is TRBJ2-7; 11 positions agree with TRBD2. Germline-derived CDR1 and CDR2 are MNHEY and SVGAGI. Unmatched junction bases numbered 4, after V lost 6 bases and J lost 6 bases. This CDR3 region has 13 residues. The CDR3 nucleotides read TGTGCCAGCAGGGGACTAGCGGAGGTCGAGCAGTACTTC. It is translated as CASRGLAEVEQYF.